The entry below gives a single T cell receptor beta chain sequence along with its context. There are 15 residues in the CDR3. CDR1 SGHRS and CDR2 YFSETQ come from the germline V gene. Trimming removed 1 base from V and 6 bases from J; junction bases left unmatched: 8. The entry originates in a study of blood T cell repertoires in COVID-19. Study-wide background: There were acute and convalescent COVID-19 samples, and they came from the United States, Italy and Spain. T cells, B-cell-depleted T cells, or PBMCs supplied cDNA or gDNA.

Per the original data handling: The authors estimated nucleated cell counts from reference gene primer amplification. Generated by immunoSEQ multiplex PCR, the TCRdb table keeps only in-frame clones and is missing some. The V and J calls and clone size are taken from that table; D and trimming were inferred from the DNA. The data show 90,000 to 130,000 clones, with 85% to 90% seen just once and less than 3.5% held by the top ten. Sequencing input: peripheral blood. The V call is TRBV5-1, the J call TRBJ2-3; TRBD2 matches at 7 bases. The sequence was collected from a woman aged 45 to 65 with acute or convalescent COVID-19. The CDR3 nucleotides are TGCGCCAGCAGCTTGTACAGCCGGGGAGGGGATACGCAGTATTTT. It encodes CASSLYSRGGDTQYF.